The 24 T cell receptor beta chains below were found in one sample sequenced in a study of blood T cell repertoires in COVID-19. Libraries were prepared by immunoSEQ multiplex PCR; TCRdb keeps only in-frame clonotypes and omits some of them. This sample has approximately 38,000 clones, with about 80% found just once. Specimen: peripheral blood. The receptors come from a human donor with acute or convalescent COVID-19. The donor label of this sample is uncertain.

The chain is built from TRBV7-8 and TRBJ2-5, with D perhaps TRBD2 (6 bases). The CDR3 is 14 amino acids. V was pared by 3 bases and J by 6 bases, with 14 bases between. Germline V gene lookup returns CDR1 SGHVS and CDR2 FQNEAQ. The CDR3 sequence is CASSFDAGRQTQYF. The CDR3 DNA reads as TGTGCCAGCAGCTTCGACGCGGGGAGGCAGACCCAGTACTTC.

The V call is TRBV28, the J call TRBJ1-5; TRBD1 might be the D (5 bases). The CDR3 is 16 amino acids. Trimming took 3 bases from V and 2 from J, leaving 14 bases between them. Germline CDR1 MDHEN, CDR2 SYDVKM. Here the CDR3 DNA reads TGTGCCAGCAGTTTGTTAGGGACTTACGGCAATCAGCCCCAGCATTTT. It codes for CASSLLGTYGNQPQHF.

The V call is TRBV19, the J call TRBJ2-7; TRBD1 might be the D (5 bases). Per the germline V gene, CDR1 is LNHDA and CDR2 is SQIVND (reference sequence). V dropped 5 bases and J dropped 2 bases, with 13 bases sitting between them. The CDR3 runs to 14 residues. Written as DNA, the CDR3 is TGTGCCAGTAGTGCTTACGACAGAGCCTACGAGCAGTACTTC. The encoded protein is CASSAYDRAYEQYF.

V and J are TRBV2 and TRBJ1-1; no definite D call. Trimming took off 6 bases at V and 1 base at J, with 9 bases between the two ends. This CDR3 spans 13 amino acids. Looked up from germline, CDR1 is SNHLY and CDR2 is FYNNEI. The CDR3 DNA is TGTGCCAGCAGGAGGGAACCGAACACTGAAGCTTTCTTT. This gives the protein CASRREPNTEAFF. Filled out from reference TRBV2 and TRBJ1-1, the complete variable domain reads EPEVTQTPSHQVTQMGQEVILRCVPISNHLYFYWYRQILGQKVEFLVSFYNNEISEKSEIFDDQFSVERPDGSNFTLKIRSTKLEDSAMYFCASRREPNTEAFFGQGTRLTVV.

In DNA form, the CDR3 reads TGTGCCAGCGCGGCTTATCTCACAGATACGCAGTATTTT. Translating gives CASAAYLTDTQYF. The rearrangement joins TRBV9 to TRBJ2-3; no clear D gene. The CDR3 has 13 amino acids. Per germline, CDR1 SGDLS and CDR2 YYNGEE. Trimming shortened V by 7 bases and J by 2 bases, and 11 bases separated the two germline ends.

J is TRBJ2-2 and V is TRBV3-1 (or the pseudogene TRBV3-2), with 11 bases fitting TRBD1. The germline V gene encodes CDR1 LGHDT and CDR2 YNNKEL (reference sequence). The CDR3 consists of 16 residues. V lost 6 bases to trimming and J lost 5 bases; unmatched junction nucleotides: 8. The CDR3: CASRKTGTGGTGELFF. CDR3 coding DNA: TGTGCCAGCAGAAAAACCGGGACAGGGGGAACCGGGGAGCTGTTTTTT.

J is TRBJ2-7 and V is TRBV29-1; 7 bases agree with TRBD1. The CDR3 is 13 residues long. CDR1 SQVTM and CDR2 ANQGSEA come from the germline V gene. V trimming: 3 bases; J trimming: 2 bases; junction bases outside the gene matches: 4. CDR3 sequence: CSVDTGETYEQYF. The CDR3 DNA follows: TGCAGCGTTGATACAGGGGAGACCTACGAGCAGTACTTC.

V and J are TRBV5-1 and TRBJ1-1; TRBD1 agrees at 9 bases. Germline V lookup: CDR1 SGHRS, CDR2 YFSETQ. V gave up 3 bases and J gave up 0 bases; unmatched junction bases: 3. The CDR3 is 15 residues long. The DNA for the CDR3 is TGCGCCAGCAGCTCCGGGACAGGGATGAACACTGAAGCTTTCTTT. This encodes CASSSGTGMNTEAFF.

The rearrangement links TRBV4-3 to TRBJ2-5; D is unclear. The CDR3 loop spans 13 amino acids. Trimming removed 0 bases from V and 4 bases from J, with 6 bases in between. Germline lookup yields CDR1 LGHNA and CDR2 YSLEER. In DNA, the CDR3 is TGCGCCAGCAGCCAAGAGGTCGGAGAGACCCAGTACTTC. This gives the protein CASSQEVGETQYF.

The chain combines TRBV19 with TRBJ2-7; D not certain. The germline gives CDR1 LNHDA, CDR2 SQIVND (reference sequence). V was cut by 5 bases and J by 3 bases, with 5 bases left in between. The CDR3 covers 11 residues. This CDR3 reads CASSARYEQYF. Written as DNA, the CDR3 is TGTGCCAGTAGTGCGCGCTACGAGCAGTACTTC.

The chain links TRBV4-2 to TRBJ2-1, with TRBD2 identical over 7 bases. The CDR3 is 14 residues long. Germline assignment: CDR1 LGHNA and CDR2 YNFKEQ. The ends lost 4 bases at V and 3 bases at J; junction bases unmatched: 3. CDR3 in DNA: TGTGCCAGCAGCCGGGAGGGCAACTACAATGAGCAGTTCTTC. It is translated as CASSREGNYNEQFF.

The chain joins TRBV7-3 to TRBJ2-2, with 8 nucleotides matching TRBD1. The CDR3 contains 17 residues. Germline assignment: CDR1 SGHTA and CDR2 FQGTGA. J lost 3 bases, V lost 0 bases, and 6 bases had no gene match. The CDR3 nucleotides read TGTGCCAGCAGCTTAACCGTGGACAGGGTAGACACCGGGGAGCTGTTTTTT. Protein: CASSLTVDRVDTGELFF.

This rearrangement joins TRBV19 to TRBJ1-2; TRBD1 aligns across 8 bases. The V and J ends lost 3 bases and 8 bases, in that order; junction bases with no gene match: 8. The CDR3 contains 14 residues. Germline values: CDR1 LNHDA, CDR2 SQIVND (reference sequence). In DNA form, the CDR3 reads TGTGCCAGTAGTATTACGGACAGGGAAGGAGGCTACACCTTC. Protein: CASSITDREGGYTF.

For the CDR3, the DNA is TGTGCCAGCAGTGGGGGGTCTAGCGAGCAGTTCTTC. It encodes CASSGGSSEQFF. This chain connects TRBV12-3 or TRBV12-4 to TRBJ2-1; TRBD2 is a possible D gene (6 bases). CDR3 length equals 12 residues. Deletions cut 5 bases from V and 10 bases from J, with 12 bases between.

V usage is TRBV6-1 and J usage is TRBJ2-7; D might be TRBD2 (5 bases). The CDR3 has 14 amino acids. Between the trimmed V and J ends, which lost 1 base and 4 bases, there was a span of 11 bases. From germline, CDR1 is MNHNS and CDR2 SASEGT. The CDR3 DNA is TGTGCCAGCAGTGAAGTTGGCGGGCCATACGAGCAGTACTTC. The encoded protein is CASSEVGGPYEQYF.

CDR3 region: CASSQEFGTGSAEKLFF. CDR3 sequence (DNA): TGCGCCAGCAGCCAAGAATTTGGGACAGGGTCGGCTGAAAAACTGTTTTTT. The chain combines TRBV4-3 with TRBJ1-4, with 9 bases lining up with TRBD1. V lost 0 bases to trimming and J lost 7 bases; unmatched junction nucleotides: 9. Per the germline V gene, CDR1 is LGHNA and CDR2 is YSLEER. The CDR3 is 17 amino acids.

The genes are TRBV9 and TRBJ2-3; 8 bases match TRBD1. The length of the CDR3 is 19 residues. Trimming at V came to 4 bases and at J to 5 bases, leaving 21 bases not matched to a gene. CDR1 and CDR2 (germline): SGDLS, YYNGEE. The CDR3 spells CASSLRTGRNLGVEDTQYF. CDR3 nucleotide sequence: TGTGCCAGCAGCCTCCGGACAGGGAGGAATTTGGGAGTTGAAGATACGCAGTATTTT.

This clone showed up just a few times. The rearrangement uses TRBV10-2 and TRBJ1-1; D unresolved. The germline CDR1 and CDR2 sequences are WSHSY and SAAADI. The length of the CDR3 is 14 residues. The ends were cut back, 2 bases at V and 3 bases at J, with 10 bases in the middle. CDR3 coding DNA: TGCGCCAGCAGTGAGCTAAAGGCGGACACTGAAGCTTTCTTT. The encoded protein is CASSELKADTEAFF.

The chain employs TRBV5-1 and TRBJ1-6, with 7 positions matching TRBD1. Germline V CDR1 and CDR2: SGHRS, YFSETQ. The CDR3 runs to 15 residues. Trimming at V came to 4 bases and at J to 6 bases, leaving 7 bases not matched to a gene. In nucleotides, the CDR3 is TGCGCCAGCAGCCCGTCGGGACAGCCTAATTCACCCCTCCACTTT. This encodes CASSPSGQPNSPLHF.

This sequence joins TRBV11-1 and TRBJ2-3, with D possibly being TRBD2 (6 bases). Germline lookup yields CDR1 SGHAT and CDR2 FQDESV (reference sequence). Deletions cut 6 bases from V and 5 bases from J, with 15 bases between. The length of the CDR3 is 14 residues. The CDR3 nucleotides are TGTGCCAGCAGTCTAGGGCGGGAATTAGATACGCAGTATTTT. Its protein product is CASSLGRELDTQYF.

The chain is built from TRBV5-1 and TRBJ1-6, with D possibly being TRBD1 (5 bases). Germline V gene data show CDR1 as SGHRS and CDR2 as YFSETQ. The CDR3 covers 16 residues. V lost 0 bases, J lost 4 bases, and 11 bases lay in between. This chain's CDR3 is CASSLAMPGYNSPLHF. Here the CDR3 DNA reads TGCGCCAGCAGCTTGGCCATGCCAGGGTATAATTCACCCCTCCACTTT.

The chain combines TRBV18 with TRBJ1-2; 7 positions match TRBD1. The V and J ends lost 6 bases and 1 base, in that order; junction bases with no gene match: 11. This CDR3 is 16 amino acids long. The germline V gene has CDR1 KGHSH and CDR2 LQKENI. The CDR3: CASSLDRDGYNYGYTF. As DNA, the CDR3 is TGTGCCAGCTCCCTTGACAGGGATGGATATAACTATGGCTACACCTTC. Together with reference TRBV18 and TRBJ1-2, the CDR3 gives the full variable domain: NAGVMQNPRHLVRRRGQEARLRCSPMKGHSHVYWYRQLPEEGLKFMVYLQKENIIDESGMPKERFSAEFPKEGPSILRIQQVVRGDSAAYFCASSLDRDGYNYGYTFGSGTRLTVV.

This sequence joins TRBV2 and TRBJ2-3, with 10 bases lining up with TRBD2. Germline V CDR1 and CDR2: SNHLY, FYNNEI. CDR3 size: 16 residues. Trimming took 2 bases from V and 1 from J; bases not matched to a gene: 3. This CDR3 reads CASSEWTSGGTDTQYF. Written as DNA, the CDR3 is TGTGCCAGCAGTGAATGGACTAGCGGCGGCACAGATACGCAGTATTTT.

V usage is TRBV5-6 and J usage is TRBJ2-7, with TRBD1 matching over 9 bases. V was clipped by 2 bases and J by 2 bases; unmatched bases: 2. The germline CDR1 and CDR2 sequences are SGHDT and YYEEEE. This CDR3 has 14 residues. The CDR3 loop reads CASSFRTGAYEQYF. CDR3 nucleotides: TGTGCCAGCAGCTTCCGGACAGGGGCCTACGAGCAGTACTTC.